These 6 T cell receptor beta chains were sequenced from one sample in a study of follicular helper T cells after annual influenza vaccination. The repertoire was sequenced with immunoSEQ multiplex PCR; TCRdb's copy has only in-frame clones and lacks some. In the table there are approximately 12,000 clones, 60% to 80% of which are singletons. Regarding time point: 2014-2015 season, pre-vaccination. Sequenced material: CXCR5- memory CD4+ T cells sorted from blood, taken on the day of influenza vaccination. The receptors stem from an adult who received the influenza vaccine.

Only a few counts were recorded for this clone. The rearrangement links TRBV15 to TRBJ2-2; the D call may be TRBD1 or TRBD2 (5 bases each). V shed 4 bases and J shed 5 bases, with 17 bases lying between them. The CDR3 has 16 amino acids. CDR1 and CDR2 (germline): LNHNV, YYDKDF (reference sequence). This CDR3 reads CATSNRPGPVTGELFF. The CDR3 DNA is TGTGCCACCAGCAATAGACCGGGACCCGTGACCGGGGAGCTGTTTTTT.

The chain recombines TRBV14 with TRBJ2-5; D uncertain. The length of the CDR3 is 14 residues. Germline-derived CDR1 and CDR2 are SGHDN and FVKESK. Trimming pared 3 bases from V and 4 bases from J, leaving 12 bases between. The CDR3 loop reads CASSHLSFPETQYF. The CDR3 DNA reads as TGTGCCAGCAGCCATTTATCATTTCCAGAGACCCAGTACTTC.

CDR3 coding DNA: TGCGCCAGCAGCTCGGATTGGGGTCCGAACACTGAAGCTTTCTTT. Protein: CASSSDWGPNTEAFF. The rearrangement uses TRBV5-1 and TRBJ1-1; D is ambiguous. The CDR3 is 15 amino acids. V lost 3 bases and J lost 1, with 13 bases in between. CDR1 is SGHRS, CDR2 YFSETQ, per germline.

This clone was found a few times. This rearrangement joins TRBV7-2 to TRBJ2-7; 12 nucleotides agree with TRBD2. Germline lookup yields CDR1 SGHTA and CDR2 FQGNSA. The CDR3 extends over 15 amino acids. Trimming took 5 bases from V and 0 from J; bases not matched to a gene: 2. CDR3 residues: CASSPLAGGSYEQYF. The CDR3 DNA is TGTGCCAGCAGCCCACTAGCGGGGGGCTCCTACGAGCAGTACTTC.

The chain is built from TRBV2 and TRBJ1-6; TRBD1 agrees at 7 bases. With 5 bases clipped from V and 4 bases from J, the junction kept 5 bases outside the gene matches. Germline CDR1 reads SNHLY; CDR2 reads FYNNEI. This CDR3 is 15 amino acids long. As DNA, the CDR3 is TGTGCCAGCAGTCTGAGGACAGGATATAATTCACCCCTCCACTTT. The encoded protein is CASSLRTGYNSPLHF.

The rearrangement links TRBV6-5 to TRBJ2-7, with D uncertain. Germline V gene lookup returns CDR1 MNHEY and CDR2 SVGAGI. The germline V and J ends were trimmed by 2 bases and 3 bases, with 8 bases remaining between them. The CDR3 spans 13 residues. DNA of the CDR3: TGTGCCAGCAGTTACGCTCGGAGCTACGAGCAGTACTTC. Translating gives CASSYARSYEQYF.